A single T cell receptor (beta chain) is shown here with its context. The data were obtained in a study of T cell responses to AZD1222 COVID-19 vaccine. Losses at the gene ends were 3 bases for V and 8 bases for J; bases not matched to a gene: 10. Germline values: CDR1 SGHTA, CDR2 FQGNSA. The CDR3 totals 16 residues. Generated by immunoSEQ multiplex PCR, the TCRdb table keeps only in-frame clones and is missing some. The sample has some 120,000 clones, roughly 93% seen once; the top ten hold 5.5% to 8%. This TCR derives from an adult in good health. The material was peripheral blood, obtained on day 0 of AZD1222 vaccination. The genes are TRBV7-2 and TRBJ1-2, with 12 bases fitting TRBD1. The CDR3 spells CASSFQPGQGARGYTF. CDR3 in DNA: TGTGCCAGCAGCTTTCAGCCGGGACAGGGGGCAAGGGGCTACACCTTC.